Listed below are T cell receptor beta chains from one sample, sequenced in a study of shared clonotypes between healthy human individuals. Sequencing used immunoSEQ multiplex PCR; TCRdb keeps in-frame clones, though not all of them. This table holds about 1.1 million clones, approximately 78% found once. Sequenced: memory CD4+ T cells from PBMCs. The receptor set was obtained from a man between 18 and 35 years old in good health. Some clones in this sample may be carry-over from other donors' samples. The CDR3 runs from the conserved cysteine through the conserved F or W. Fields, in order: CDR3 protein, clone size, V gene. A clone size is listed for some rows: how often the clone was seen (once, few, many), or a class if it is expanded.

CDR3: CASRELEETQYF
size: .
V: TRBV2

CDR3: CASRLAGGEQFF
size: .
V: TRBV2

CDR3: CASSLAARTREQYF
size: .
V: TRBV7-2

CDR3: CASSLAASGSNEQFF
size: .
V: TRBV28

CDR3: CASSQRYGTGLSYEQYF
size: .
V: TRBV4-3

CDR3: CASSESDSAEFGETQYF
size: .
V: TRBV6-1

CDR3: CASSLHQGAGGQPQHF
size: .
V: TRBV4-1

CDR3: CASSQSNVMIWALQQGANQPQHF
size: .
V: TRBV23-1

CDR3: CASRSSGRYNEQFF
size: .
V: TRBV28

CDR3: CASSPRRGFDTIYF
size: once
V: TRBV7-8

CDR3: CASSSGGPSGNTIYF
size: once
V: TRBV5-1

CDR3: CAWSGGQRYNEQFF
size: .
V: TRBV30

CDR3: CASSLQQSSYNEQFF
size: .
V: TRBV7-6

CDR3: CASGSSGQGMTEQFF
size: .
V: TRBV12-5

CDR3: CASSWEGWLQASSYEQYF
size: .
V: TRBV5-8

CDR3: CASSLGLARNEQFF
size: .
V: TRBV7-2

CDR3: CASSYGGQGYEQYF
size: .
V: TRBV6-5

CDR3: CASKGTGPLYGYTF
size: .
V: TRBV27